The 22 T cell receptor beta chains below all came from one sample that was sequenced in a study of CD8+ T cells in alopecia areata. Reverse transcribed after extraction, RNA yielded cDNA as the sequencing template. The protocol was immunoSEQ multiplex PCR, while the TCRdb copy is restricted to in-frame clones and leaves out a portion. This table has about 110,000 clones, about 59% appearing once. Treatment of the sample: oral pan-JAK inhibitor, 5-10 mg twice daily. The source material was CD8+ T cells sorted from blood, sampled at week 24, from a patient treated with tofacitinib. Receptors were obtained from a human donor with alopecia areata.

The chain combines TRBV6-5 with TRBJ2-7; D not certain. CDR3 length equals 13 residues. Germline CDR1 and CDR2: MNHEY and SVGAGI. The V gene lost 6 bases and the J gene lost 7 bases, with 16 bases spanning the gap. The CDR3: CASSPVGPGEQYF. CDR3 sequence (DNA): TGTGCCAGCAGCCCCGTCGGGCCTGGGGAGCAGTACTTC.

This chain links TRBV27 with TRBJ1-5; the D is unclear. Germline CDR1 is MNHEY and CDR2 is SMNVEV (reference sequence). The CDR3 covers 12 residues. V lost 8 bases to trimming and J lost 3 bases, with 8 bases between them. Written as DNA, the CDR3 is TGTGCCAGCGGGCACTTCAATCAGCCCCAGCATTTT. Protein product: CASGHFNQPQHF.

The CDR3 nucleotides read TGTGCCAGCAGCCCTGCCGGAGCAGGGAGCTCCTATAATTCACCCCTCCACTTT. The encoded protein is CASSPAGAGSSYNSPLHF. The rearrangement joins TRBV5-6 to TRBJ1-6, with D possibly TRBD1 on 5 matching bases. Trimming stripped 4 bases from V and 0 bases from J, with 17 bases between. Germline V gene lookup returns CDR1 SGHDT and CDR2 YYEEEE. The CDR3 runs 18 residues.

This chain uses TRBV4-1 with TRBJ1-5, with D uncertain. CDR1 is MGHRA and CDR2 is YSYEKL in the germline V gene. The CDR3 sequence is 16 residues long. Deletions cut 0 bases from V and 6 bases from J, with 15 bases between. The CDR3 DNA follows: TGCGCCAGCAGCCAAGAGGACGGGGAGGGCAGTCAGCCCCAGCATTTT. Translated: CASSQEDGEGSQPQHF.

V and J are TRBV5-6 and TRBJ2-7, with D possibly being TRBD2 (5 bases). V lost 6 bases and J 2 bases, leaving 9 bases between the germline ends. Germline V lookup: CDR1 SGHDT, CDR2 YYEEEE. The length of the CDR3 is 12 residues. CDR3 in amino acids: CASTSSTYEQYF. The CDR3 nucleotides are TGTGCCAGCACCTCTAGCACCTACGAGCAGTACTTC. The entire variable domain, with the rest obtained from reference TRBV5-6 and TRBJ2-7, is as follows: DAGVTQSPTHLIKTRGQQVTLRCSPKSGHDTVSWYQQALGQGPQFIFQYYEEEERQRGNFPDRFSGHQFPNYSSELNVNALLLGDSALYLCASTSSTYEQYFGPGTRLTVT.

The rearrangement joins TRBV7-2 to TRBJ2-7, with D possibly matching TRBD1 (5 bases). The CDR3 runs to 16 residues. Trimming took 5 bases from V and 3 from J, leaving 20 bases between them. CDR1 and CDR2 from the germline V gene are SGHTA and FQGNSA. CDR3 sequence: CASSAGWGLRSYEQYF. In DNA form, the CDR3 reads TGTGCCAGCAGCGCCGGGTGGGGCTTACGGAGCTACGAGCAGTACTTC.

This clone has a count of ten or more. The V call is TRBV7-9, the J call TRBJ2-3; D uncertain. The V and J ends lost 3 bases and 6 bases respectively, with 10 bases between them. Germline V CDR1 and CDR2: SEHNR, FQNEAQ (reference sequence). CDR3 length: 13 amino acids. The CDR3 DNA reads as TGTGCCAGCAGCTTGGACGTCGGGGATACGCAGTATTTT. Amino acids: CASSLDVGDTQYF.

This chain links TRBV25-1 with TRBJ1-2; TRBD1 might be the D (5 bases). Germline V gene sequence: CDR1 MGHDK, CDR2 SYGVNS. The CDR3 spans 12 residues. The V end lost 5 bases, the J end lost 4 bases, and 8 bases lay between the germline ends. The chain's CDR3 is CASSWGLYGYTF. The CDR3 coding sequence is TGTGCCAGCAGTTGGGGCCTCTATGGCTACACCTTC.

The gene calls are TRBV5-1 and TRBJ2-3, with 9 bases lining up with TRBD1. Germline loops: CDR1 SGHRS, CDR2 YFSETQ. There are 16 residues in the CDR3. J gave up 3 bases and V 7 bases, and 12 bases lay outside the gene matches. Here the CDR3 reads CASGDTGTGSTDTQYF. CDR3 in DNA: TGCGCCAGCGGCGATACCGGGACAGGGTCAACAGATACGCAGTATTTT.

The chain employs TRBV9 and TRBJ2-1; 13 bases match TRBD2. Germline loops: CDR1 SGDLS, CDR2 YYNGEE. There are 19 residues in the CDR3. The trim removed 0 bases at V and 4 bases at J, leaving 10 bases unmatched. The CDR3 spells CASSVEGGLAGSIYNEQFF. The CDR3 DNA sequence: TGTGCCAGCAGCGTAGAAGGGGGACTAGCGGGGAGCATTTACAATGAGCAGTTCTTC. Full variable domain (rest looked up from reference TRBV9 and TRBJ2-1): DSGVTQTPKHLITATGQRVTLRCSPRSGDLSVYWYQQSLDQGLQFLIQYYNGEERAKGNILERFSAQQFPDLHSELNLSSLELGDSALYFCASSVEGGLAGSIYNEQFFGPGTRLTVL.

V usage is TRBV5-1 and J usage is TRBJ2-1, with D unclear. With 4 bases removed from V and 2 bases from J, the gap between germline ends came to 7 bases. This CDR3 comprises 13 residues. Germline CDR1 reads SGHRS; CDR2 reads YFSETQ. The CDR3 region is CASSPLTYNEQFF. CDR3 nucleotide sequence: TGCGCCAGCAGCCCGCTCACCTACAATGAGCAGTTCTTC.

This clone has just one count. V usage is TRBV30 and J usage is TRBJ1-6; D possibly corresponds to TRBD1 (5 bases). This CDR3 is 13 amino acids long. The germline gives CDR1 GTSNPN, CDR2 SVGIG (reference sequence). V lost 0 bases to trimming and J lost 15 bases, with 15 bases between them. The CDR3: CAWSVLPGSYLHF. CDR3 coding DNA: TGTGCCTGGAGTGTATTGCCAGGGTCGTACCTCCACTTT.

This clone occurred a few times. The V and J genes are TRBV5-6 and TRBJ2-7; 10 bases are shared with TRBD1. CDR1 and CDR2 from the germline V gene are SGHDT and YYEEEE. The V gene end was trimmed by 4 bases and the J gene end by 5 bases; junction bases not matched to a gene: 6. This CDR3 comprises 14 residues. The CDR3 loop reads CASSKSDRGHEQYF. CDR3 coding DNA: TGTGCCAGCAGCAAGAGCGACAGGGGGCACGAGCAGTACTTC.

The chain is built from TRBV27 and TRBJ1-5; D uncertain. CDR1 is MNHEY and CDR2 is SMNVEV in the germline V gene (reference sequence). The CDR3 totals 15 residues. V shed 2 bases and J shed 13 bases, with 21 bases lying between them. The DNA for the CDR3 is TGTGCCAGCAGTTTAAATACAGCCCTTTCTTACTATCAGCATTTT. Translating it yields CASSLNTALSYYQHF.

J is TRBJ1-4 and V is TRBV4-3; perhaps TRBD1 as D (5 bases). The CDR3 covers 16 residues. The V and J ends lost 3 bases and 3 bases respectively, with 14 bases between them. CDR1 is LGHNA and CDR2 is YSLEER in the germline V gene. CDR3 DNA: TGCGCCAGCAGCCACCTTCAGGGCCATCCTAATGAAAAACTGTTTTTT. Protein: CASSHLQGHPNEKLFF.

The rearrangement uses TRBV27 and TRBJ2-5, with D perhaps TRBD2 (6 bases). Trimming took off 1 base at V and 5 bases at J, with 11 bases between the two ends. CDR3 length: 14 residues. The germline V gene has CDR1 MNHEY and CDR2 SMNVEV (reference sequence). CDR3 sequence: CASSLLGGLETQYF. CDR3 bases: TGTGCCAGCAGTTTATTGGGAGGTTTGGAGACCCAGTACTTC.

V is TRBV6-5 and J is TRBJ1-1; D not resolved. CDR1 and CDR2 from the germline V gene are MNHEY and SVGAGI. Trimming took off 5 bases at V and 1 base at J, with 8 bases between the two ends. The CDR3 extends over 13 amino acids. CDR3 sequence (DNA): TGTGCCAGCAGTGCGCCGGGGAACACTGAAGCTTTCTTT. It codes for CASSAPGNTEAFF.

The chain links TRBV5-5 to TRBJ2-2; 7 bases fit TRBD2. Germline CDR1 reads SGHKS; CDR2 reads YYEKEE (reference sequence). The CDR3 has 18 amino acids. Losses at the gene ends were 1 base for V and 2 bases for J; bases not matched to a gene: 11. CDR3 coding DNA: TGTGCCAGCAGCTTGTTATTAAGGGAGACTAGCAACACCGGGGAGCTGTTTTTT. Protein product: CASSLLLRETSNTGELFF.

This chain joins TRBV27 and TRBJ2-6; TRBD1 is a possible D gene (6 bases). The CDR3 length is 17 residues. Looked up from germline, CDR1 is MNHEY and CDR2 is SMNVEV (reference sequence). Deletions cut 3 bases from V and 1 base from J, with 13 bases between. CDR3 nucleotides: TGTGCCAGCAGTTTGCAAACAGGGCCTTCTGGGGCCAACGTCCTGACTTTC. Its translation: CASSLQTGPSGANVLTF. Supplemented by reference TRBV27 and TRBJ2-6, the full variable domain reads EAQVTQNPRYLITVTGKKLTVTCSQNMNHEYMSWYRQDPGLGLRQIYYSMNVEVTDKGDVPEGYKVSRKEKRNFPLILESPSPNQTSLYFCASSLQTGPSGANVLTFGAGSRLTVL.

This chain joins TRBV30 and TRBJ1-1; possible D gene TRBD1, 5 bases. The CDR3 contains 13 residues. Between the trimmed V and J ends, which lost 3 bases and 4 bases, there was a span of 12 bases. Germline lookup yields CDR1 GTSNPN and CDR2 SVGIG (reference sequence). The DNA for the CDR3 is TGTGCCTGGAGCAGCGGGGGGGGCACTGAAGCTTTCTTT. Translated: CAWSSGGGTEAFF.

The rearrangement uses TRBV21-1 and TRBJ1-3. TRBV21-1 is a pseudogene locus. The CDR3 is made up of 13 amino acids. This chain's CDR3 is CASSKGPGNTIYF. The CDR3 bases are TGTGCCAGCAGCAAAGGTCCTGGAAACACCATATATTTT.

The chain is built from TRBV5-1 and TRBJ1-4; tentative D call: TRBD1 (5 bases). Germline V gives CDR1 SGHRS, CDR2 YFSETQ. The CDR3 is made up of 16 amino acids. The V end was cut by 4 bases, the J end by 0 bases, with 13 bases between. The CDR3 is CASSPDLTATNEKLFF. As DNA, the CDR3 is TGCGCCAGCAGCCCTGATTTGACAGCAACTAATGAAAAACTGTTTTTT.